These T cell receptor beta chains were read from a single sample in a study of shared clonotypes between healthy human individuals. Sequenced by immunoSEQ multiplex PCR; TCRdb stores in-frame clones only, minus some. This sample has hundreds of thousands of clones, with 60% to 75% found just once. The sample taken for sequencing was memory CD4+ T cells sorted from blood. The receptors were gathered from a woman aged 25 to 45 in good health. The CDR3 runs from the conserved cysteine through the conserved F or W.

CDR3 | J | V
CASFSGAGGATEQYF | TRBJ2-7 | TRBV28
CAISVLAGENEQFF | TRBJ2-1 | TRBV10-3
CASSFSTGEQYF | TRBJ2-7 | TRBV27
CASATGRLNTEAFF | TRBJ1-1 | TRBV19
CASSPSFQRSYEQYF | TRBJ2-7 | TRBV18
CASSYRAGGDYEQFF | TRBJ2-1 | TRBV7-7
CASSLATGGPYEQYF | TRBJ2-7 | TRBV7-9
CASSPTWGYGYTF | TRBJ1-2 | TRBV7-8
CALTSGRGNEQFF | TRBJ2-1 | TRBV30
CASSTGLAGVLVDTQYF | TRBJ2-3 | TRBV5-1
CASSQLDLITNTGELFF | TRBJ2-2 | TRBV4-1
CASSNSNRLAGTYEQYF | TRBJ2-7 | TRBV2
CASSPGDRDNQPQHF | TRBJ1-5 | TRBV5-1
CASSEFGVDSKETQYF | TRBJ2-5 | TRBV25-1
CASTRQGRVNEQYF | TRBJ2-7 | TRBV6-1